Each of the 17 T cell receptor beta chains below was sequenced from the same sample in a study of blood T cell repertoires in COVID-19. Profiling relied on immunoSEQ multiplex PCR, and the TCRdb table lists in-frame clones only, not all of them. The data contain roughly 150,000 clones, approximately 80% of them singletons. Sequencing was performed on peripheral blood. The receptors originated from a woman between 45 and 60 years old with acute or convalescent COVID-19.

V usage is TRBV7-9 and J usage is TRBJ2-1, with 11 bases matching TRBD1. CDR3 size: 16 residues. The V gene's germline CDR1 is SEHNR and CDR2 FQNEAQ (reference sequence). The J segment lost 7 bases and the V segment lost 2 bases, leaving 7 bases of the junction unmatched. The CDR3 here is CASSLIFGDRGNEQFF. The CDR3 nucleotides read TGTGCCAGCAGCTTAATCTTCGGGGACAGGGGGAATGAGCAGTTCTTC.

The chain joins TRBV5-8 to TRBJ2-7; TRBD1 matches 8 bases. The CDR3 covers 15 residues. V lost 0 bases, J lost 4 bases, and 6 bases stayed unmatched. The germline gives CDR1 SGHTS, CDR2 YDEGEE. CDR3 sequence (DNA): TGTGCCAGCAGCTTGGGCCCCGGGACAGGATACGAGCAGTACTTC. Protein product: CASSLGPGTGYEQYF.

This clone has just a few counts. Other DNA variants within this sample encode the same CDR3. The V and J genes are TRBV5-6 and TRBJ1-2, with 7 bases aligning to TRBD1. Germline V gives CDR1 SGHDT, CDR2 YYEEEE. CDR3 length: 13 residues. With V trimmed by 3 bases and J by 4 bases, 3 bases remained unmatched. CDR3 sequence reads: CASSSGQAYGYTF. CDR3 bases: TGTGCCAGCAGCTCAGGACAGGCCTATGGCTACACCTTC.

Comment on this clone: This same CDR3 is encoded by further DNA sequences in the sample. The rearrangement uses TRBV5-1 and TRBJ2-1, with 11 bases lining up with TRBD2. After removal of 0 bases from V and 4 bases from J, the junction contained 0 bases not matched to a gene. Germline V CDR1 and CDR2: SGHRS, YFSETQ. The CDR3 has 15 residues. The CDR3 DNA is TGCGCCAGCAGCTTGGGACTAGCGGGATACAATGAGCAGTTCTTC. Translated: CASSLGLAGYNEQFF.

Worth noting for this clone: The germline gene is not matched at one end of the junction; a read error may be the cause. V usage is TRBV28 and J usage is TRBJ2-1; 7 nucleotides line up with TRBD1. CDR3 length equals 13 residues. CDR1 and CDR2 from the germline V gene are MDHEN and SYDVKM. CDR3 in amino acids: CASSSPQDRLLLF. Written as DNA, the CDR3 is TGTGCCAGCAGTAGCCCCCAGGACAGGTTGCTACTCTTC.

The chain employs TRBV9 and TRBJ2-7; 11 bases match TRBD2. V was clipped by 0 bases and J by 6 bases; unmatched bases: 2. Germline CDR1 and CDR2: SGDLS and YYNGEE. The CDR3 has 14 residues. CDR3: CASSVGSGRVEQYF. The CDR3 DNA sequence: TGTGCCAGCAGCGTAGGTAGCGGGAGGGTCGAGCAGTACTTC.

The CDR3 nucleotides read TGTGCCAGCAGTGGACAGGGGGCCGCTGAAGCTTTCTTT. Translation: CASSGQGAAEAFF. The gene calls are TRBV2 and TRBJ1-1, with 10 bases identical to TRBD1. The V gene's germline CDR1 is SNHLY and CDR2 FYNNEI. V shed 4 bases and J 6 bases; nucleotides not matched to a gene: 2. CDR3 size: 13 residues. Looking up the rest from reference TRBV2 and TRBJ1-1 gives the full variable domain: EPEVTQTPSHQVTQMGQEVILRCVPISNHLYFYWYRQILGQKVEFLVSFYNNEISEKSEIFDDQFSVERPDGSNFTLKIRSTKLEDSAMYFCASSGQGAAEAFFGQGTRLTVV.

This chain links TRBV9 with TRBJ1-1; 10 bases line up with TRBD1. J gave up 13 bases and V 3 bases, and 15 bases lay outside the gene matches. The germline CDR1 and CDR2 sequences are SGDLS and YYNGEE. The length of the CDR3 is 15 residues. The CDR3 sequence is CASSAQMTGGLEVFF. The DNA for the CDR3 is TGTGCCAGCAGCGCGCAAATGACAGGGGGCCTAGAGGTTTTCTTT.

J is TRBJ1-4 and V is TRBV7-9, with 10 bases aligning to TRBD1. The V and J ends lost 6 bases and 6 bases, in that order; junction bases with no gene match: 4. Germline V gene sequence: CDR1 SEHNR, CDR2 FQNEAQ (reference sequence). The CDR3 consists of 14 residues. The CDR3: CASRSTGGHEKLFF. The CDR3 coding sequence is TGTGCCAGCAGGTCGACAGGGGGCCATGAAAAACTGTTTTTT.

V and J are TRBV7-6 and TRBJ1-3, with D possibly TRBD1 on 5 matching bases. V was pared by 4 bases and J by 0 bases, with 13 bases between. Germline lookup yields CDR1 SGHVS and CDR2 FNYEAQ. There are 16 residues in the CDR3. CDR3 in DNA: TGTGCCAGCAGCTACGGGGGTTATCTCTCTGGAAACACCATATATTTT. This codes for CASSYGGYLSGNTIYF.

The V gene is TRBV7-2, the J gene TRBJ1-2; possible D gene TRBD1, 6 bases. This CDR3 has 15 residues. Trimming took off 1 base at V and 4 bases at J, with 13 bases between the two ends. Looked up from germline, CDR1 is SGHTA and CDR2 is FQGNSA. The CDR3 region has the DNA TGTGCCAGCAGCTTAGGTCCAGGGGATGGCTATGGCTACACCTTC. Translated: CASSLGPGDGYGYTF.

This chain uses TRBV19 with TRBJ2-1, with D hard to call. Trimming took off 4 bases at V and 0 bases at J, with 16 bases between the two ends. CDR1 is LNHDA, CDR2 SQIVND, per germline (reference sequence). This CDR3 is built from 17 residues. The CDR3 region is CASSTPLQVSSYNEQFF. CDR3 DNA: TGTGCCAGTAGTACCCCTCTTCAGGTGAGCTCCTACAATGAGCAGTTCTTC.

This chain joins TRBV15 and TRBJ2-7, with 8 bases fitting TRBD2. V lost 8 bases, J lost 6 bases, and 15 bases stayed unmatched. Germline V gene data show CDR1 as LNHNV and CDR2 as YYDKDF (reference sequence). This CDR3 region has 15 residues. DNA of the CDR3: TGTGCCACCCAGTATGGGCCTTCGGCGGGAGGCGAGCAGTACTTC. This encodes CATQYGPSAGGEQYF.

This chain joins TRBV6-2 or TRBV6-3 and TRBJ2-5; 12 bases are shared with TRBD1. The CDR3 runs to 14 residues. Germline values: CDR1 MNHEY, CDR2 SVGEGT. J was trimmed by 5 bases and V by 5 bases; bases with no gene match: 3. The CDR3 region is CASSGTGGKETQYF. Here the CDR3 DNA reads TGTGCCAGCAGTGGGACAGGGGGCAAGGAGACCCAGTACTTC.

The chain has TRBV6-2 or TRBV6-3 and TRBJ2-6; possibly TRBD2 for D (6 bases). The V end lost 6 bases, the J end lost 2 bases, and 20 bases lay between the germline ends. The CDR3 consists of 18 residues. Germline assignment: CDR1 MNHEY and CDR2 SVGEGT. CDR3 in amino acids: CASSAGLRLSTGANVLTF. Written as DNA, the CDR3 is TGTGCCAGCAGCGCGGGACTGCGACTGTCAACTGGGGCCAACGTCCTGACTTTC.

The chain joins TRBV5-4 to TRBJ2-1, with TRBD1 identical over 9 bases. The V segment lost 0 bases and the J segment 1 base; nucleotides outside the gene matches: 5. The CDR3 sequence is 17 residues long. CDR1 is SGHNT and CDR2 is YYREEE in the germline V gene (reference sequence). The CDR3 nucleotides read TGTGCCAGCAGCTTGGGGGCCGGGACAGGGTCCTACAATGAGCAGTTCTTC. It is translated as CASSLGAGTGSYNEQFF. Looking up the rest from reference TRBV5-4 and TRBJ2-1 gives the full variable domain: ETGVTQSPTHLIKTRGQQVTLRCSSQSGHNTVSWYQQALGQGPQFIFQYYREEENGRGNFPPRFSGLQFPNYSSELNVNALELDDSALYLCASSLGAGTGSYNEQFFGPGTRLTVL.

The rearrangement uses TRBV6-6 and TRBJ1-5; maybe TRBD1 (5 bases). Trimming took off 2 bases at V and 6 bases at J, with 14 bases between the two ends. This CDR3 is built from 15 residues. Per germline, CDR1 MNHNY and CDR2 SVGAGI (reference sequence). The CDR3 is CASSYTQGRTQPQHF. The CDR3 nucleotides are TGTGCCAGCAGTTACACCCAGGGAAGAACTCAGCCCCAGCATTTT.